The entry that follows covers one T cell receptor beta chain sequence. V lost 1 base and J 0 bases, leaving 11 bases between the germline ends. CDR3 length: 17 amino acids. Germline V lookup: CDR1 SGHRS, CDR2 YFSETQ. This entry is derived from a study of blood T cell repertoires in COVID-19. Participant reports of clinical history set cohort assignment. Within 2 weeks of study entry, exposed participants had contacted a PCR-confirmed or clinician-diagnosed COVID-19 case. Assay used: immunoSEQ multiplex PCR; TCRdb lists only in-frame clones, some missing. The sample yields about 280,000 clones, roughly four fifths seen once.

The rearrangement uses TRBV5-1 and TRBJ1-6; possibly TRBD1 for D (6 bases). The sequencing sample was made of PBMCs or T cells enriched from blood (not recorded which). This receptor was identified in a man in his forties or fifties who had been exposed to COVID-19. The chain's CDR3 is CASSLQGSGSYNSPLHF. As DNA, the CDR3 is TGCGCCAGCAGCTTGCAGGGGTCAGGCTCCTATAATTCACCCCTCCACTTT.